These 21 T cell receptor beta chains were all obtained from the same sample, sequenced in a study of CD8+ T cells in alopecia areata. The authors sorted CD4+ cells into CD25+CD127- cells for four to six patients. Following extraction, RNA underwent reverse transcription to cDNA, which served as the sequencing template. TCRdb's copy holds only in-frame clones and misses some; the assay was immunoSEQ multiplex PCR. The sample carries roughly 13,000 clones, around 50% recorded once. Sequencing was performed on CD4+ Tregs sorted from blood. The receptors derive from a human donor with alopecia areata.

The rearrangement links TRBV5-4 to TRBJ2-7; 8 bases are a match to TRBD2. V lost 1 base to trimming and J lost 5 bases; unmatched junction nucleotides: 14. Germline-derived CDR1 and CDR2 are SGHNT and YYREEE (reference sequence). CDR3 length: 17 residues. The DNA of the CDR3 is TGTGCCAGCAGCTTGCCGACGATGGGACTAGTGACAGACGAGCAGTACTTC. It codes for CASSLPTMGLVTDEQYF.

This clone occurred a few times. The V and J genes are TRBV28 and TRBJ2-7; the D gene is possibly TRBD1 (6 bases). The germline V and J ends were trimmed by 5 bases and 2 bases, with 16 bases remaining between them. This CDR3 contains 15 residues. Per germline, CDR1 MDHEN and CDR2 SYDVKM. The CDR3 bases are TGTGCCAGCAGTCCCCACGACAGGTACCCCTACGAGCAGTACTTC. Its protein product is CASSPHDRYPYEQYF.

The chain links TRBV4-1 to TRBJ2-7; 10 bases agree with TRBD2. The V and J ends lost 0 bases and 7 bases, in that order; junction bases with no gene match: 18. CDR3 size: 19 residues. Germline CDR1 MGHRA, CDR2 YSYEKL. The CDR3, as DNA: TGCGCCAGCAGCCAAGAACCGGGTGGTAGCGGGAGGTTAGGTGGGGAGCAGTACTTC. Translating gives CASSQEPGGSGRLGGEQYF.

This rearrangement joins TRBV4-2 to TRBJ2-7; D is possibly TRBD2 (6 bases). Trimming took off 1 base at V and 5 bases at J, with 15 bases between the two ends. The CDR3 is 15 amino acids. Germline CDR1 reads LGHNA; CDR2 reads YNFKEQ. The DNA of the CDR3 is TGTGCCAGCAGCCAAGTCCGACTAGGGGTAGACGAGCAGTACTTC. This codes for CASSQVRLGVDEQYF.

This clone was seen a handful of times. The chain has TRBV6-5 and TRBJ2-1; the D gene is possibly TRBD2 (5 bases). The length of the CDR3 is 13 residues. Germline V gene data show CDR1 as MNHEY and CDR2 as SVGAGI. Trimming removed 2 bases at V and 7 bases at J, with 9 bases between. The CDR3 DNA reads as TGTGCCAGCAGTTACCGGCTAGCTAATGAGCAGTTCTTC. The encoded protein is CASSYRLANEQFF.

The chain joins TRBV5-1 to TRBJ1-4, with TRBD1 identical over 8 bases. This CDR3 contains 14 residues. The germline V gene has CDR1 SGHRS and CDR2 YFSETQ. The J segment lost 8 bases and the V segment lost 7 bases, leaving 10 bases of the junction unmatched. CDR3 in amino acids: CASARTGNPEKLFF. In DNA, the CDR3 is TGCGCCAGCGCTCGGACAGGGAACCCCGAAAAACTGTTTTTT.

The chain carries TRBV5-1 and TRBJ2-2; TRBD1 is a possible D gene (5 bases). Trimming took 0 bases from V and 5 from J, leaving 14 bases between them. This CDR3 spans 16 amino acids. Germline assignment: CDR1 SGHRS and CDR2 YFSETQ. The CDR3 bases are TGCGCCAGCAGCTTGGCCGTTGGAAAGGGGACCGGGGAGCTGTTTTTT. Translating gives CASSLAVGKGTGELFF.

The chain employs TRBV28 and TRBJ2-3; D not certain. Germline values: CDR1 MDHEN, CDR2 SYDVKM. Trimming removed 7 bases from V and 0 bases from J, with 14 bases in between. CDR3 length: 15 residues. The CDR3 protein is CASIDPEISTDTQYF. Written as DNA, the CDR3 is TGTGCCAGCATCGACCCGGAAATCAGCACAGATACGCAGTATTTT.

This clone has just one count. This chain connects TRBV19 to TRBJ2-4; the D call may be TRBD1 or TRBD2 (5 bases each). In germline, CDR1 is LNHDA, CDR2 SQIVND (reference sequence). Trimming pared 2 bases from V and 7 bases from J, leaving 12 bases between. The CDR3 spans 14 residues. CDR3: CASSIRDPQNIQYF. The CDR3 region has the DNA TGTGCCAGTAGTATAAGGGACCCACAGAACATTCAGTACTTC.

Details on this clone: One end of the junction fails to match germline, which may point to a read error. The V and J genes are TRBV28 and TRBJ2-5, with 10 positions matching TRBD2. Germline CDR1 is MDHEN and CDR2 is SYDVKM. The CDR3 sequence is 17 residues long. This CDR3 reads CGSSSLTLAGGGETQYF. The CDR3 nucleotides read TGTGGCAGCAGTTCTCTTACTTTAGCGGGAGGAGGAGAGACCCAGTACTTC.

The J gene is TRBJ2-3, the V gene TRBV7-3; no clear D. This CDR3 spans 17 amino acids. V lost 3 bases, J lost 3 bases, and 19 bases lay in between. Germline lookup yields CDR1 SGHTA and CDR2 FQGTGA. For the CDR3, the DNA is TGTGCCAGCAGCTTTTACACTGGGTATGGTACTACAGATACGCAGTATTTT. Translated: CASSFYTGYGTTDTQYF.

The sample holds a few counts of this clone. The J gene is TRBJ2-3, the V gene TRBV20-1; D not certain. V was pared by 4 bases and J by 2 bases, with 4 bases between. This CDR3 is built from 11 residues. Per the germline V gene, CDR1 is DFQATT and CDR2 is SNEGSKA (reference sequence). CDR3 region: CSATVTDTQYF. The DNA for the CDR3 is TGCAGTGCTACCGTCACAGATACGCAGTATTTT.

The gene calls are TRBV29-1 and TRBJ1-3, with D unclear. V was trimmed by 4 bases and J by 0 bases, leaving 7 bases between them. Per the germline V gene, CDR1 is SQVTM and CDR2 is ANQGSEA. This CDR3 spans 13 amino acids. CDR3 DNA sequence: TGCAGCGTTGCGGTGAGCTCTGGAAACACCATATATTTT. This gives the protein CSVAVSSGNTIYF.

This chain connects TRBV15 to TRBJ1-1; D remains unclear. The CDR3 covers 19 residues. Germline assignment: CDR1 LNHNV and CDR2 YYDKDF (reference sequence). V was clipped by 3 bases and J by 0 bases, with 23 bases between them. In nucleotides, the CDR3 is TGTGCCACCAGCAGGGCGTTTGTTCTGAGTTGGGGAATGAACACTGAAGCTTTCTTT. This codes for CATSRAFVLSWGMNTEAFF.

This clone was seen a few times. CDR3 sequence: CASSSHTGSVAGANVLTF. CDR3 bases: TGTGCCAGTAGTTCTCATACAGGGTCGGTAGCTGGGGCCAACGTCCTGACTTTC. The V and J genes are TRBV19 and TRBJ2-6; D might be TRBD1 (6 bases). Trimming cost V 5 bases and J 2 bases, with 19 bases left between them. CDR3 size: 18 residues. Germline values: CDR1 LNHDA, CDR2 SQIVND (reference sequence).

The CDR3 sequence: CASSNSQGPETQYF. In nucleotides, the CDR3 is TGTGCCAGCAGCAATTCACAGGGTCCGGAGACCCAGTACTTC. The gene calls are TRBV7-1 and TRBJ2-5; the D gene is possibly TRBD1 (6 bases). TRBV7-1 is an open reading frame whose function is uncertain. This CDR3 has 14 amino acids. The V end lost 5 bases, the J end lost 5 bases, and 15 bases lay between the germline ends.

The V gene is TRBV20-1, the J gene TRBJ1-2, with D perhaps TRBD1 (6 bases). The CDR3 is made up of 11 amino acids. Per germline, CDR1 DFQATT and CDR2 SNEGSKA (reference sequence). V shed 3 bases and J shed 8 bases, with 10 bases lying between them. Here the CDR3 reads CSASQGIGYTF. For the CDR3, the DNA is TGCAGTGCTAGTCAGGGGATCGGCTACACCTTC.

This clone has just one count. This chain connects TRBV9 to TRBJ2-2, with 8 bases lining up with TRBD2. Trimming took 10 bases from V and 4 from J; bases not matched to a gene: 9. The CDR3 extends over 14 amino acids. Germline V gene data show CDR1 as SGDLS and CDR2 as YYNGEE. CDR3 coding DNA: TGTGCCTCCCGGCGGGAGGTGCCCACCGGGGAGCTGTTTTTT. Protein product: CASRREVPTGELFF. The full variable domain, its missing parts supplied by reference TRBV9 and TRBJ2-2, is DSGVTQTPKHLITATGQRVTLRCSPRSGDLSVYWYQQSLDQGLQFLIQYYNGEERAKGNILERFSAQQFPDLHSELNLSSLELGDSALYFCASRREVPTGELFFGEGSRLTVL.

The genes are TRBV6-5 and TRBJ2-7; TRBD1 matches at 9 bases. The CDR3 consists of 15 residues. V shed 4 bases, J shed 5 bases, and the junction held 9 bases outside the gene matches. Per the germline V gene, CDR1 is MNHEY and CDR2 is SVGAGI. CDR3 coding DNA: TGTGCCAGCAGTTCTCCCGGGACAGGGTACAACGAGCAGTACTTC. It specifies CASSSPGTGYNEQYF.

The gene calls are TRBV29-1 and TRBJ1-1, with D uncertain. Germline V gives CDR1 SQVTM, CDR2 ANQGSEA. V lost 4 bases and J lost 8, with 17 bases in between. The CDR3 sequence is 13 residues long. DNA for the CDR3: TGCAGCGTTGGGCGGTGGGTACTAGGGGAAGCTTTCTTT. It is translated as CSVGRWVLGEAFF. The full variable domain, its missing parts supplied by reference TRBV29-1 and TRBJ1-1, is SAVISQKPSRDICQRGTSLTIQCQVDSQVTMMFWYRQQPGQSLTLIATANQGSEATYESGFVIDKFPISRPNLTFSTLTVSNMSPEDSSIYLCSVGRWVLGEAFFGQGTRLTVV.

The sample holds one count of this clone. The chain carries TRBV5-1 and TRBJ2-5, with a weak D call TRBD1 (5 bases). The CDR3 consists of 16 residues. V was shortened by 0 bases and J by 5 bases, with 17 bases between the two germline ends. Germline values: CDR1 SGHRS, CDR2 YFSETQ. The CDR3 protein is CASSLAWGGVAETQYF. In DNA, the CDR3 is TGCGCCAGCAGCTTGGCATGGGGCGGAGTTGCGGAGACCCAGTACTTC.